This entry lists 6 T cell receptor beta chains sequenced from one sample in a study of T cell responses to AZD1222 COVID-19 vaccine. Only in-frame clones appear in the TCRdb table, and some are missing; sequencing was by immunoSEQ multiplex PCR. The sample includes over 100,000 clones, about 85% seen only once; the top ten take roughly 2.6%. Sequenced material: peripheral blood, taken on day 0 of AZD1222 vaccination. These receptor sequences come from an adult in good health.

Remarks on this clone: Other DNA sequences within the sample encode an identical CDR3. The gene calls are TRBV11-2 and TRBJ1-2, with D tentatively TRBD1 (5 bases). The CDR3 spans 15 residues. From germline, CDR1 is SGHAT and CDR2 FQNNGV. V lost 0 bases and J 7 bases, leaving 15 bases between the germline ends. CDR3 in amino acids: CASSLERRLGAGYTF. In DNA, the CDR3 is TGTGCCAGCAGCTTAGAACGCAGGCTCGGGGCTGGCTACACCTTC. Full variable domain (outside the CDR3, taken from reference TRBV11-2 and TRBJ1-2): EAGVAQSPRYKIIEKRQSVAFWCNPISGHATLYWYQQILGQGPKLLIQFQNNGVVDDSQLPKDRFSAERLKGVDSTLKIQPAKLEDSAVYLCASSLERRLGAGYTFGSGTRLTVV.

The genes are TRBV19 and TRBJ1-1; the D is unclear. The CDR3 consists of 12 residues. Germline V gene lookup returns CDR1 LNHDA and CDR2 SQIVND (reference sequence). Trimming pared 5 bases from V and 1 base from J, leaving 5 bases between. In nucleotides, the CDR3 is TGTGCCAGTAGTCTTCGGAACACTGAAGCTTTCTTT. Amino acid sequence: CASSLRNTEAFF. The full variable domain, in which reference TRBV19 and TRBJ1-1 provide the parts outside the CDR3, is DGGITQSPKYLFRKEGQNVTLSCEQNLNHDAMYWYRQDPGQGLRLIYYSQIVNDFQKGDIAEGYSVSREKKESFPLTVTSAQKNPTAFYLCASSLRNTEAFFGQGTRLTVV.

The gene calls are TRBV7-8 and TRBJ2-3; 7 nucleotides match TRBD2. Per germline, CDR1 SGHVS and CDR2 FQNEAQ. This CDR3 spans 18 amino acids. V was clipped by 3 bases and J by 0 bases; unmatched bases: 12. The CDR3 spells CASSFAQGGGLSTDTQYF. In nucleotides, the CDR3 is TGTGCCAGCAGCTTCGCCCAGGGCGGGGGTCTGAGCACAGATACGCAGTATTTT.

This chain joins TRBV5-4 and TRBJ2-3; TRBD1 aligns across 7 bases. Germline V gene sequence: CDR1 SGHNT, CDR2 YYREEE (reference sequence). This CDR3 is 14 amino acids long. V was clipped by 0 bases and J by 3 bases; unmatched bases: 1. The CDR3 nucleotides read TGTGCCAGCAGCTTGGAACAGGGGACAGATACGCAGTATTTT. Its protein is CASSLEQGTDTQYF.

The chain has TRBV6-2 or TRBV6-3 and TRBJ2-1, with D possibly being TRBD2 (6 bases). V lost 2 bases, J lost 12 bases, and 8 bases lay in between. This CDR3 has 11 residues. The germline gives CDR1 MNHEY, CDR2 SVGEGT. As DNA, the CDR3 is TGTGCCAGCAGTTACGGGGGGTGGCAGTTCTTC. As protein: CASSYGGWQFF.

This CDR3 is CASTPGQETQYF. CDR3 DNA sequence: TGTGCCAGCACCCCGGGCCAAGAGACCCAGTACTTC. The rearrangement uses TRBV28 and TRBJ2-5; no firm D call. CDR3 size: 12 residues. V shed 7 bases and J shed 1 base, with 7 bases lying between them. In germline, CDR1 is MDHEN, CDR2 SYDVKM.